These 20 T cell receptor beta chains were all obtained from the same sample, sequenced in a study of PD-1 blockade in classical Hodgkin lymphoma. This table comes from immunoSEQ multiplex PCR, and its TCRdb copy is limited to in-frame clones, with some not included. The sample consists of 17,000 or so clones, around four fifths of them appearing once. After autologous stem cell transplantation all patients relapsed, and prior brentuximab vedotin exposure differed between cohorts. Researchers used magnetic negative selection to pull out pure CD4+ T cells from thawed PBMCs. Sequenced material: CD4+ T cells from blood, taken at baseline. Receptor source: a human donor with classical Hodgkin lymphoma.

V and J are TRBV5-4 and TRBJ2-1; 12 nucleotides match TRBD2. Losses at the gene ends were 3 bases for V and 1 base for J; bases not matched to a gene: 5. CDR1 and CDR2 (germline): SGHNT, YYREEE (reference sequence). The CDR3 runs to 17 residues. The CDR3 loop is CASSSRTSGVSYNEQFF. CDR3 sequence (DNA): TGTGCCAGCAGCTCTCGGACTAGCGGGGTTTCCTACAATGAGCAGTTCTTC.

This chain joins TRBV6-4 and TRBJ2-3, with 9 bases aligning to TRBD2. J lost 6 bases, V lost 6 bases, and 10 bases had no gene match. The germline CDR1 and CDR2 sequences are MRHNA and SNTAGT. The CDR3 runs to 15 residues. This chain's CDR3 is CASSPEAGGYDTQYF. The CDR3 DNA reads as TGTGCCAGCAGCCCCGAAGCGGGAGGATACGATACGCAGTATTTT.

The rearrangement uses TRBV27 and TRBJ2-3; unclear D gene. V was trimmed by 7 bases and J by 0 bases, leaving 8 bases between them. The CDR3 sequence is 13 residues long. CDR1 and CDR2 from the germline V gene are MNHEY and SMNVEV (reference sequence). CDR3 loop: CASKGSSTDTQYF. In DNA, the CDR3 is TGTGCCAGCAAAGGATCTAGCACAGATACGCAGTATTTT.

On this clone itself: The junction departs from germline at one end; a sequencing error may be responsible. This chain links TRBV2 with TRBJ2-7; TRBD2 is a possible D gene (6 bases). This CDR3 is 12 amino acids long. Germline CDR1 is SNHLY and CDR2 is FYNNEI. The CDR3 region has the DNA TGTGCCCGCAGGAGGGCCCCATACGAGCAGTACTTC. Amino acid sequence: CARRRAPYEQYF.

For the CDR3, the DNA is TGTGCCAGCAGCCTAGGTACTGAAGCTTTCTTT. Encoded protein: CASSLGTEAFF. This chain joins TRBV11-2 and TRBJ1-1; the D is unclear. Looked up from germline, CDR1 is SGHAT and CDR2 is FQNNGV. This CDR3 spans 11 amino acids. V lost 5 bases to trimming and J lost 5 bases, with 6 bases between them. Variable domain in full (rest from reference TRBV11-2 and TRBJ1-1): EAGVAQSPRYKIIEKRQSVAFWCNPISGHATLYWYQQILGQGPKLLIQFQNNGVVDDSQLPKDRFSAERLKGVDSTLKIQPAKLEDSAVYLCASSLGTEAFFGQGTRLTVV.

The chain couples TRBV10-3 to TRBJ2-5; the D is unclear. This CDR3 is built from 14 residues. CDR1 ENHRY and CDR2 SYGVKD come from the germline V gene. Trimming left V 6 bases short and J 0 bases short, with 11 bases between. The CDR3 nucleotides are TGTGCCATCAGGGACGGTTCGTACCAAGAGACCCAGTACTTC. Translation gives CAIRDGSYQETQYF.

The table lists this clone with a few counts. This chain uses TRBV9 with TRBJ1-1; the D gene is possibly TRBD1 (6 bases). The length of the CDR3 is 15 residues. Germline V gives CDR1 SGDLS, CDR2 YYNGEE. The V and J ends lost 6 bases and 1 base respectively, with 16 bases between them. CDR3 amino acids: CASTPGVLTNTEAFF. The CDR3 DNA follows: TGTGCCAGCACCCCAGGGGTCCTAACGAACACTGAAGCTTTCTTT. The full variable domain, with the rest looked up from reference TRBV9 and TRBJ1-1, is DSGVTQTPKHLITATGQRVTLRCSPRSGDLSVYWYQQSLDQGLQFLIQYYNGEERAKGNILERFSAQQFPDLHSELNLSSLELGDSALYFCASTPGVLTNTEAFFGQGTRLTVV.

This rearrangement joins TRBV5-4 to TRBJ2-1; tentative D call: TRBD2 (6 bases). V was trimmed by 4 bases and J by 12 bases, leaving 11 bases between them. The CDR3 is 11 amino acids. Looked up from germline, CDR1 is SGHNT and CDR2 is YYREEE (reference sequence). CDR3 region: CASSHRERQFF. The CDR3 DNA is TGTGCCAGCAGCCACCGGGAGAGGCAGTTCTTC.

This rearrangement joins TRBV7-2 to TRBJ1-4, with D unclear. The germline V and J ends were trimmed by 5 bases and 0 bases, with 16 bases remaining between them. This CDR3 has 17 amino acids. CDR1 and CDR2 from the germline V gene are SGHTA and FQGNSA. The chain's CDR3 is CASSAQGLRATNEKLFF. DNA for the CDR3: TGTGCCAGCAGCGCTCAAGGGTTGAGGGCAACTAATGAAAAACTGTTTTTT. Filled out from reference TRBV7-2 and TRBJ1-4, the complete variable domain reads GAGVSQSPSNKVTEKGKDVELRCDPISGHTALYWYRQSLGQGLEFLIYFQGNSAPDKSGLPSDRFSAERTGGSVSTLTIQRTQQEDSAVYLCASSAQGLRATNEKLFFGSGTQLSVL.

The chain carries TRBV27 and TRBJ2-5; the D gene is possibly TRBD1 (5 bases). The J call could be wrong; TRBJ2-7 is a better fit for the DNA end. There are 14 residues in the CDR3. Germline V CDR1 and CDR2: MNHEY, SMNVEV (reference sequence). CDR3 in amino acids: CASSQGSGSYEQYF. The CDR3 coding sequence is TGTGCCAGCAGTCAGGGTTCAGGTTCCTACGAGCAGTACTTC.

The V gene is TRBV7-9, the J gene TRBJ1-4, with unresolved D. The ends were cut back, 6 bases at V and 1 base at J, with 12 bases in the middle. Per the germline V gene, CDR1 is SEHNR and CDR2 is FQNEAQ (reference sequence). The CDR3 extends over 15 amino acids. The CDR3 DNA is TGTGCCAGCAGTTCTAGTGGGCGAACTAATGAAAAACTGTTTTTT. This translates into CASSSSGRTNEKLFF.

This sequence joins TRBV19 and TRBJ1-6, with 8 bases lining up with TRBD1. Germline lookup yields CDR1 LNHDA and CDR2 SQIVND (reference sequence). With V trimmed by 7 bases and J by 5 bases, 7 bases remained unmatched. The CDR3 is 15 amino acids. The CDR3 DNA follows: TGTGCCAGTATTGATCTGGACAGGGATAATTCACCCCTCCACTTT. Its protein product is CASIDLDRDNSPLHF. The variable domain in full, completed from reference TRBV19 and TRBJ1-6, reads DGGITQSPKYLFRKEGQNVTLSCEQNLNHDAMYWYRQDPGQGLRLIYYSQIVNDFQKGDIAEGYSVSREKKESFPLTVTSAQKNPTAFYLCASIDLDRDNSPLHFGNGTRLTVT.

The rearrangement joins TRBV19 to TRBJ2-5; D tentatively fits TRBD1 or TRBD2 (6 bases each). Germline V gene sequence: CDR1 LNHDA, CDR2 SQIVND (reference sequence). The CDR3 consists of 17 residues. Trimming cost V 1 base and J 5 bases, with 20 bases left between them. The CDR3 DNA follows: TGTGCCAGTAGTATAGGCGTTGGGTGGGGGGCGCGGGAGACCCAGTACTTC. Its protein is CASSIGVGWGARETQYF.

This clone showed up just a few times. The V call is TRBV7-3, the J call TRBJ1-1; a possible D gene is TRBD1 (5 bases). The germline gives CDR1 SGHTA, CDR2 FQGTGA. Trimming took off 4 bases at V and 2 bases at J, with 11 bases between the two ends. This CDR3 region has 14 residues. The CDR3 is CASSSQGINTEAFF. CDR3 in DNA: TGTGCCAGCAGCTCCCAGGGAATAAACACTGAAGCTTTCTTT.

The V and J genes are TRBV6-5 and TRBJ1-1, with TRBD1 as a possible D gene (5 bases). Trimming removed 0 bases at V and 3 bases at J, with 14 bases between. CDR1 MNHEY and CDR2 SVGAGI come from the germline V gene. This CDR3 is 16 amino acids long. The CDR3 nucleotides are TGTGCCAGCAGTTACTCAGGAGGGGCCCTCTACACTGAAGCTTTCTTT. It is translated as CASSYSGGALYTEAFF.

This chain links TRBV7-7 with TRBJ2-5, with D possibly TRBD1 on 5 matching bases. CDR3 length: 13 amino acids. V was cut by 1 base and J by 5 bases, with 8 bases left in between. Germline V lookup: CDR1 SSHAT, CDR2 FNYEAQ (reference sequence). The CDR3 sequence: CASSLVRAETQYF. The CDR3 region has the DNA TGTGCCAGCAGCTTAGTCAGGGCCGAGACCCAGTACTTC.

This CDR3 reads CASSKADFPNTEAFF. Here the CDR3 DNA reads TGTGCCAGCAGCAAGGCGGACTTCCCGAACACTGAAGCTTTCTTT. The chain uses TRBV7-9 and TRBJ1-1; D remains ambiguous. V lost 5 bases and J 1 base, leaving 14 bases between the germline ends. This CDR3 is 15 amino acids long. CDR1 and CDR2 from the germline V gene are SEHNR and FQNEAQ (reference sequence).

This clone showed up just once. This chain connects TRBV5-4 to TRBJ2-5; 7 nucleotides line up with TRBD1. CDR1 and CDR2 (germline): SGHNT, YYREEE (reference sequence). Trimming cost V 5 bases and J 0 bases; bases outside gene matches: 7. The CDR3 loop spans 15 amino acids. The chain's CDR3 is CASRNTGQYQETQYF. The CDR3 DNA follows: TGTGCCAGCAGGAATACGGGACAGTACCAAGAGACCCAGTACTTC.

This clone came up a few times. CDR3 in DNA: TGTGCCATCAGTGACCAGACAGGGGCGCGTGAAAAACTGTTTTTT. Its translation: CAISDQTGAREKLFF. The V gene is TRBV10-3, the J gene TRBJ1-4, with 8 bases aligning to TRBD1. V shed 3 bases, J shed 7 bases, and the junction held 7 bases outside the gene matches. CDR1 and CDR2 from the germline V gene are ENHRY and SYGVKD. The length of the CDR3 is 15 residues.

The chain joins TRBV18 to TRBJ2-7; either TRBD1 or TRBD2 may fit D (6 bases each). Trimming shortened V by 4 bases and J by 5 bases, and 15 bases separated the two germline ends. The CDR3 has 14 residues. CDR1 and CDR2 from the germline V gene are KGHSH and LQKENI. CDR3 region: CASSQTGAPNEQYF. CDR3 in DNA: TGTGCCAGCTCACAAACGGGGGCCCCCAACGAGCAGTACTTC.